The present T cell receptor (beta chain) was sequenced within a study of blood T cells in healthy people across ages. PCR was performed a second time for about 7 to 12 cycles using a sample-barcoded 5' primer and a J-beta primer mix. TCRdb reprocessed the 5' RACE reads via MiXCR and lists one record per CDR3 protein. The data contain under 700,000 distinct CDR3 sequences, 20% to 30% of them singletons. CDR1 is DFQATT and CDR2 is SNEGSKA in the germline V gene (reference sequence). V gave up 0 bases and J gave up 7 bases; unmatched junction bases: 15. This CDR3 is 17 amino acids long. The same data also contributed to another study, on T cells of mothers and their children. As reported in that work: Samples were provided by three healthy Caucasian mothers and their six children.

The receptor was derived from a boy aged 5 to 17 in good health. Sequenced: blood. This chain uses TRBV20-1 with TRBJ2-7; TRBD2 matches 10 bases. This CDR3 reads CSARDLSGRALLREQYF. The CDR3 DNA reads as TGCAGTGCTAGAGATTTAAGCGGGAGGGCCTTGTTGCGGGAGCAGTACTTC.